A selection of T cell receptor beta chains follows, all from one sample in a study of cytomegalovirus exposure and HLA in healthy donors. Sequenced by immunoSEQ multiplex PCR; TCRdb stores in-frame clones only, minus some. The sample consists of some 96,000 clones, around four fifths of them appearing once. Sequences were obtained from PBMCs. These receptor sequences come from a man aged 40-49 years in good health and CMV-seronegative. CDR3s include the opening cysteine and the closing phenylalanine or tryptophan. D genes are given only for firm matches. Size is stated for part of the rows, as once, few or many counts, or as a class when the clone is expanded.

TRBJ2-5	TRBD2	16	once	TRBV5-1	TGCGCCAGCAGCTTGAGGGCTAGCGGGAGCCAAGAGACCCAGTACTTC	CASSLRASGSQETQYF
TRBJ1-2	-	14	-	TRBV6-1	TGTGCCAGCAGCGGGACACAGGGCGGATATGGCTACACCTTC	CASSGTQGGYGYTF
TRBJ1-5	-	16	-	TRBV5-1	TGCGCCAGCAGCTTGGTGCCGGGGGTAGACAATCAGCCCCAGCATTTT	CASSLVPGVDNQPQHF
TRBJ1-1	-	14	once	TRBV27	TGTGCCAGCTCCCTCATTGGCCCAAACACTGAAGCTTTCTTT	CASSLIGPNTEAFF
TRBJ2-2	-	13	-	TRBV14	TGTGCCAGCAGCCAAGACTCTACCGGGGAGCTGTTTTTT	CASSQDSTGELFF
TRBJ1-4	-	13	-	TRBV7-9	TGTGCCAGCGGTCCCACCGGGGGAGAAAAACTGTTTTTT	CASGPTGGEKLFF
TRBJ1-1	-	14	-	TRBV10-3	TGTGCCATCAGCTCGCTCCGGCCGGGATCTGAAGCTTTCTTT	CAISSLRPGSEAFF
TRBJ2-7	-	13	-	TRBV27	TGTGCCAGCAGTTTCAGTCAGACCTACGAGCAGTACTTC	CASSFSQTYEQYF
TRBJ1-3	TRBD1	15	-	TRBV9	TGTGCCAGCAGACCGGGACAGAACTCTGGAAACACCATATATTTT	CASRPGQNSGNTIYF
TRBJ2-1	TRBD1	18	few	TRBV4-1	TGCGCCAGCAGCCAACTAGGACAGGGGTTATTATCCTACAATGAGCAGTTCTTC	CASSQLGQGLLSYNEQFF
TRBJ2-3	TRBD2	18	-	TRBV7-9	TGTTCCAGCAGCTTAGGGCTAGCGGGAGAGGTTCACACAGATACGCAGTATTTT	CSSSLGLAGEVHTDTQYF
TRBJ2-6	-	14	-	TRBV5-1	TGCGCCAGCAGCTGGAGCTCTGGGGCCAACGTCCTGACTTTC	CASSWSSGANVLTF
TRBJ1-3	-	15	-	TRBV30	TGTGCCTGGACTCGGGCGGGATCGAACGGAAACACCATATATTTT	CAWTRAGSNGNTIYF
TRBJ2-1	-	14	once	TRBV6-1	TGTGCCAGCAGTGAAAATCGGCCAGGGCCAATGCAGTTCTTC	CASSENRPGPMQFF
TRBJ2-7	TRBD1	12	-	TRBV7-9	TGTTCCAGCAGCGCGACAGGGGGCGAGCAGTACTTC	CSSSATGGEQYF
TRBJ2-1	-	13	-	TRBV7-6	TGTGCCAGCAGCAGGGGAAGTGAAAATGAGCAGTTCTTC	CASSRGSENEQFF
TRBJ2-3	-	14	few	TRBV5-8	TGTGCCAGCAGCTTCCGGGGAAGCACAGATACGCAGTATTTT	CASSFRGSTDTQYF
TRBJ1-2	TRBD1	16	-	TRBV7-9	TGTTCCAGCAGCTTAGATGGCCGACAGGGTAACTATGGCTACACCTTC	CSSSLDGRQGNYGYTF
TRBJ2-3	-	15	-	TRBV6-5	TGTGCCAGCAGTTACGTGTGGGGGAGGACAGATACGCAGTATTTT	CASSYVWGRTDTQYF
TRBJ1-2	-	13	-	TRBV11-2	TGTGCCAGCAGCTTTATGGGGGGGATGGGCTACACCTTC	CASSFMGGMGYTF
TRBJ2-3	-	15	-	TRBV2	TGTGCCAGCACTACCGCTTGGGGGAGGACAGATACGCAGTATTTT	CASTTAWGRTDTQYF
TRBJ2-3	-	14	-	TRBV14	TGTGCCAGCAGCCAAGGAACTAGCACAGATACGCAGTATTTT	CASSQGTSTDTQYF
TRBJ2-3	-	14	-	TRBV7-9	TGTGCCAGCAGCTTAAGCCGGTCCACAGATACGCAGTATTTT	CASSLSRSTDTQYF
TRBJ1-5	-	15	-	TRBV7-6	TGTGCCAGCAGCTTAGAAGGAGGTGGCAATCAGCCCCAGCATTTT	CASSLEGGGNQPQHF
TRBJ1-6	TRBD1	16	-	TRBV5-4	TGTGCCAGCAGCTTGGGACAGGGGGTGGGTAATTCACCCCTCCACTTT	CASSLGQGVGNSPLHF
TRBJ1-3	-	18	-	TRBV28	TGTGCCAGCAGTTTTGATTACGCGGCTCTAGGCTCTGGAAACACCATATATTTT	CASSFDYAALGSGNTIYF
TRBJ2-1	-	13	-	TRBV5-6	TGTGCCTCGAGGGAGGGGGGGGTCAATGAGCAGTTCTTC	CASREGGVNEQFF
TRBJ1-4	TRBD1	15	-	TRBV28	TGTGCCAGCAGTGCCCCCGGGACAGGGACTGAAAAACTGTTTTTT	CASSAPGTGTEKLFF
TRBJ1-2	-	14	-	TRBV19	TGTGCCAGTAGCCCTCACCAAACTCGGTATGGCTACACCTTC	CASSPHQTRYGYTF
TRBJ1-1	TRBD1	16	once	TRBV4-3	TGCGCCAGCAGCCAAGAGAGTAGGGGGCCGAGCACTGAAGCTTTCTTT	CASSQESRGPSTEAFF
TRBJ1-4	-	15	once	TRBV5-4	TGTGCCAGCAGCTTGAGGGCAGGGAGGGGTGAAAAACTGTTTTTT	CASSLRAGRGEKLFF
TRBJ1-5	-	15	-	TRBV7-2	TGTGCCAGCAGCTTAGTTGCGGGGGGAGAACAGCCCCAGCATTTT	CASSLVAGGEQPQHF
TRBJ1-5	-	15	once	TRBV4-3	TGCGCCAGCAGCCAAGCAGTCGTTGGGAGGCAGCCCCAGCATTTT	CASSQAVVGRQPQHF
TRBJ2-1	TRBD2	14	once	TRBV4-3	TGCGCCAGCAGCCAAAGCGGGAGGGTTAATGAGCAGTTCTTC	CASSQSGRVNEQFF
TRBJ2-7	TRBD1	15	-	TRBV7-9	TGTGCCAGCAGCGCCATTCGGGGACAGGGCTACGAGCAGTACTTC	CASSAIRGQGYEQYF
TRBJ2-3	TRBD2	14	-	TRBV30	TGTGCCTGGGCACCGGGACTAGCGGGAGATACGCAGTATTTT	CAWAPGLAGDTQYF
TRBJ1-6	-	15	-	TRBV7-9	TGTGCCAGCACCTTAGCGTCAGGGGCTTTCTCACCCCTCCACTTT	CASTLASGAFSPLHF
TRBJ1-1	-	15	-	TRBV6-6	TGTGCCAGCAGTTACTTGAACCAGGGGAACACTGAAGCTTTCTTT	CASSYLNQGNTEAFF
TRBJ1-5	-	13	once	TRBV16	TGTGCCAGCAGCCGAAACAAGAATCAGCCCCAGCATTTT	CASSRNKNQPQHF
TRBJ1-1	TRBD1	15	-	TRBV5-1	TGCGCCAGCAGCTTGGATGGACAGGGGACATCTGAAGCTTTCTTT	CASSLDGQGTSEAFF
TRBJ2-1	TRBD1	14	-	TRBV28	TGTGCCAGCAGGAGGACAGGGGGCTTCAATGAGCAGTTCTTC	CASRRTGGFNEQFF
TRBJ2-2	-	15	-	TRBV9	TGTGCCAGCAGCCCAGACCCAGCAGGCACCGGGGAGCTGTTTTTT	CASSPDPAGTGELFF
TRBJ1-2	-	13	-	TRBV9	TGTGCCAGCAGCCCAACCGTGGTTAGTGGCTACACCTTC	CASSPTVVSGYTF
TRBJ1-2	-	13	-	TRBV7-8	TGTGCCAGCAGCTTATCAGGTTCTTATGGCTACACCTTC	CASSLSGSYGYTF
TRBJ1-1	-	15	-	TRBV6-1	TGTGCCAGCAGCGAACCGGGACACCGGAACACTGAAGCTTTCTTT	CASSEPGHRNTEAFF
TRBJ1-3	TRBD1	17	-	TRBV28	TGTGCCAGCAGTTCACATCAGACAGGGAACTCTGGAAACACCATATATTTT	CASSSHQTGNSGNTIYF
TRBJ1-2	-	14	-	TRBV5-4	TGTGCCAGCAGCTTCCGTACAGCTAACTATGGCTACACCTTC	CASSFRTANYGYTF
TRBJ2-1	-	15	-	TRBV7-9	TGTGCCAGCAGCCCCCGTTCGGGAACATACAATGAGCAGTTCTTC	CASSPRSGTYNEQFF
TRBJ1-2	-	14	-	TRBV6-5	TGTGCCAGCAGTTACTCGAGCAGGGCCTATGGCTACACCTTC	CASSYSSRAYGYTF
TRBJ2-1	-	14	-	TRBV4-1	TGCGCCAGCAGCCAACAGTGGTCGGGTGGTGAGCAGTTCTTC	CASSQQWSGGEQFF
TRBJ2-2	-	15	few	TRBV7-2	TGTGCCAGCACCGAATACGGCGGGAATGTCGGGGAGCTGTTTTTT	CASTEYGGNVGELFF
TRBJ2-1	TRBD2	15	-	TRBV6-5	TGTGCCAGCAGTTACGGGACTAGTGGGTCCAATGAGCAGTTCTTC	CASSYGTSGSNEQFF
TRBJ1-4	-	15	-	TRBV28	TGTGCCAGCAGTTTACAGGGGAAAACTAATGAAAAACTGTTTTTT	CASSLQGKTNEKLFF
TRBJ1-2	TRBD1	17	-	TRBV28	TGTGCCAGCAGTTTAGATGGCAGGGGGCGCGGAAGTACAAGCTACACCTTC	CASSLDGRGRGSTSYTF